These 6 T cell receptor beta chains were all obtained from the same sample, sequenced in a study of blood T cell repertoires in COVID-19. This table comes from immunoSEQ multiplex PCR, and its TCRdb copy is limited to in-frame clones, with some not included. Of about 260,000 clones listed, around 90% are singletons. The sample was peripheral blood. These receptors all come from a woman aged 55-69 years with COVID-19, enrolled during active disease.

The rearrangement uses TRBV27 and TRBJ1-5; 7 nucleotides align to TRBD1. Germline V gene lookup returns CDR1 MNHEY and CDR2 SMNVEV (reference sequence). V lost 2 bases, J lost 2 bases, and 0 bases stayed unmatched. The CDR3 has 14 amino acids. The CDR3 protein is CASSLTGGNQPQHF. The CDR3 coding sequence is TGTGCCAGCAGTTTAACAGGGGGCAATCAGCCCCAGCATTTT.

J is TRBJ2-7 and V is TRBV28; 8 bases line up with TRBD1. Germline values: CDR1 MDHEN, CDR2 SYDVKM. Trimming cost V 4 bases and J 3 bases; bases outside gene matches: 17. The CDR3 covers 18 residues. Written as DNA, the CDR3 is TGTGCCAGCAGTTCAAACAACCCATCGGACAGGGTCGACTACGAGCAGTACTTC. The encoded protein is CASSSNNPSDRVDYEQYF.

This chain connects TRBV5-1 to TRBJ2-5; TRBD1 might be the D (6 bases). The germline V and J ends were trimmed by 4 bases and 2 bases, with 15 bases remaining between them. Germline assignment: CDR1 SGHRS and CDR2 YFSETQ. The CDR3 totals 15 residues. CDR3 bases: TGCGCCAGCAGCCTCCACCGACAGGAACAAGAGACCCAGTACTTC. Its protein product is CASSLHRQEQETQYF.

This sequence joins TRBV30 and TRBJ2-5; 8 bases are shared with TRBD1. The V gene's germline CDR1 is GTSNPN and CDR2 SVGIG (reference sequence). J lost 5 bases, V lost 4 bases, and 9 bases had no gene match. The CDR3 runs 14 residues. The CDR3: CAWIRAGGLETQYF. The CDR3 DNA reads TGTGCCTGGATTCGTGCAGGGGGCTTGGAGACCCAGTACTTC.

This clone was picked up many times. The V call is TRBV5-5, the J call TRBJ2-7, with TRBD2 identical over 10 bases. CDR1 SGHKS and CDR2 YYEKEE come from the germline V gene (reference sequence). After removal of 4 bases from V and 3 bases from J, the junction contained 7 bases not matched to a gene. This CDR3 comprises 15 residues. The CDR3 DNA follows: TGTGCCAGCAGCCGTAGCGGGAGGCAAGACTACGAGCAGTACTTC. This codes for CASSRSGRQDYEQYF.

This sequence joins TRBV4-3 and TRBJ2-1; 12 nucleotides match TRBD2. The CDR3 covers 17 residues. The trim removed 4 bases at V and 3 bases at J, leaving 7 bases unmatched. The germline CDR1 and CDR2 sequences are LGHNA and YSLEER. CDR3: CASSRSSGRGGYNEQFF. The CDR3 coding sequence is TGCGCCAGCAGCCGGTCTAGCGGGAGGGGAGGCTACAATGAGCAGTTCTTC.